This T cell receptor (beta chain) comes out of a study of OX40 agonist ivuxolimab in advanced cancers. The CDR3 has 15 residues. The junction had 5 bases not matched to a gene; V was cut back by 2 bases and J by 5 bases. In germline, CDR1 is SGDLS, CDR2 YYNGEE. Method: immunoSEQ multiplex PCR; TCRdb's copy keeps in-frame clones and lacks some. The repertoire holds 75,000 to 90,000 clones, with around 90% as singletons. Sequenced material: CD4+ or CD8+ T cells sorted from blood, taken in a trial of the OX40 agonist ivuxolimab. The V gene is TRBV9, the J gene TRBJ2-1, with 9 bases identical to TRBD2. The source is an adult with an advanced solid tumor such as melanoma, head and neck, liver or kidney cancer. For the CDR3, the DNA is TGTGCCAGCAGCGTGGGGACTAGCAGGAACAATGAGCAGTTCTTC. It codes for CASSVGTSRNNEQFF.